This T cell receptor (beta chain) was profiled in a study of OX40 agonist ivuxolimab in advanced cancers. Turning to the study itself: Intravenous ivuxolimab at 0.01 to 10 mg/kg was given to patients every 2 weeks.

The repertoire was sequenced with immunoSEQ multiplex PCR; TCRdb's copy has only in-frame clones and lacks some. The data contain about 77,000 clones, about 90% of them singletons. Germline V gives CDR1 SEHNR, CDR2 FQNEAQ (reference sequence). The V end was cut by 5 bases, the J end by 5 bases, with 6 bases between. This CDR3 is 12 amino acids long. The study, taken as a whole, reports: With doses of 0.1 to 3.0 mg/kg, CD4+ and CD8+ blood T cells had undergone clonal expansion by week 6. CD8+ T cells (on average) carried more expanded clones than CD4+ T cells.

Comments on this clone: Its antigen is still unknown.

This chain connects TRBV7-9 to TRBJ2-2; D is perhaps TRBD2 (5 bases). Material: CD4+ or CD8+ T cells sorted from blood, obtained in a trial of the OX40 agonist ivuxolimab. This clonotype originated in an adult with an advanced solid tumor such as melanoma, head and neck, liver or kidney cancer. This chain's CDR3 is CASSRRTGELFF. The DNA for the CDR3 is TGTGCCAGCAGCCGGAGGACCGGGGAGCTGTTTTTT.